This passage covers 21 T cell receptor beta chains from one sample sequenced in a study of blood T cells in healthy people across ages. A J-beta primer mix and a sample-barcoded 5' primer were used in a second PCR of roughly 6 to 11 cycles. TCRdb independently ran MiXCR on the 5' RACE reads; one entry per CDR3 protein. The sample lists under 1,100,000 distinct CDR3 sequences, roughly a quarter occurring once. These same data were also listed under a study on T cells of mothers and their children.

Sequencing was performed on blood. These receptors all stem from a girl aged 2 to 10 in good health.

This clonotype was found a few times. This rearrangement joins TRBV9 to TRBJ1-2; D gene unclear. Trimming cost V 2 bases and J 2 bases, with 7 bases left between them. This CDR3 spans 13 amino acids. Germline assignment: CDR1 SGDLS and CDR2 YYNGEE. CDR3 bases: TGTGCCAGCAGCGTGGACGGCAACTATGGCTACACCTTC. Translation gives CASSVDGNYGYTF.

The chain couples TRBV28 to TRBJ2-3, with unresolved D. The CDR3 loop spans 11 amino acids. The V end lost 7 bases, the J end lost 4 bases, and 6 bases lay between the germline ends. CDR1 is MDHEN and CDR2 is SYDVKM in the germline V gene. This CDR3 reads CASIRADTQYF. Written as DNA, the CDR3 is TGTGCCAGCATTAGGGCAGATACGCAGTATTTT.

This chain connects TRBV28 to TRBJ1-5; D uncertain. There are 13 residues in the CDR3. V was clipped by 5 bases and J by 4 bases, with 9 bases between them. Germline values: CDR1 MDHEN, CDR2 SYDVKM. CDR3 amino acids: CASSVTLNQPQHF. For the CDR3, the DNA is TGTGCCAGCAGTGTTACTCTAAATCAGCCCCAGCATTTT.

This clonotype was seen more than once but under ten times. The chain joins TRBV24-1 to TRBJ2-7; 8 nucleotides agree with TRBD1. Germline CDR1 reads KGHDR; CDR2 reads SFDVKD. CDR3 size: 13 residues. With V trimmed by 5 bases and J by 6 bases, 5 bases remained unmatched. The CDR3 DNA sequence: TGTGCCACCAGTGGGACAGGGAGTAGCGAGCAGTACTTC. It translates to CATSGTGSSEQYF.

The J gene is TRBJ1-4, the V gene TRBV6-6, with unresolved D. CDR1 is MNHNY and CDR2 is SVGAGI in the germline V gene (reference sequence). With 6 bases removed from V and 15 bases from J, the gap between germline ends came to 14 bases. The CDR3 has 11 amino acids. The CDR3 here is CASSPKGWMFF. CDR3 sequence (DNA): TGTGCCAGCAGCCCCAAAGGGTGGATGTTTTTT.

This chain connects TRBV5-1 to TRBJ1-6, with D unclear. CDR1 and CDR2 (germline): SGHRS, YFSETQ. This CDR3 has 15 amino acids. The ends were cut back, 0 bases at V and 9 bases at J, with 13 bases in the middle. The CDR3 DNA reads TGCGCCAGCAGCTTGGAGGCAGGTAGTTTTTCACCCCTCCACTTT. Translating gives CASSLEAGSFSPLHF.

There are a few counts of this clonotype. The chain employs TRBV20-1 and TRBJ2-7; D is possibly TRBD2 (7 bases). Germline V lookup: CDR1 DFQATT, CDR2 SNEGSKA (reference sequence). V dropped 3 bases and J dropped 2 bases, with 29 bases sitting between them. The CDR3 spans 19 residues. The DNA of the CDR3 is TGCAGTGCTAGTGTTCTTTCTGTCGCGGGGGCACCCCAACCCTACGAGCAGTACTTC. It specifies CSASVLSVAGAPQPYEQYF.

The table lists this clonotype with a few counts. The chain couples TRBV2 to TRBJ2-1, with D perhaps TRBD2 (6 bases). Germline V CDR1 and CDR2: SNHLY, FYNNEI. The CDR3 is made up of 18 amino acids. The V end was cut by 3 bases, the J end by 4 bases, with 22 bases between. Written as DNA, the CDR3 is TGTGCCAGCAGTGATGAAGGCGGGACCGCGGAAAATTACAATGAGCAGTTCTTC. This encodes CASSDEGGTAENYNEQFF.

The rearrangement links TRBV7-2 to TRBJ2-1, with 8 bases that match TRBD2. The end of the DNA is better explained by TRBJ2-7, so the J call may be wrong. The germline V gene encodes CDR1 SGHTA and CDR2 FQGNSA. The CDR3 has 15 residues. The DNA for the CDR3 is TGTGCCAGCAGCTTATTTGCGGGGGGCGACTACGAGCAGTACTTC. This encodes CASSLFAGGDYEQYF.

V usage is TRBV5-1 and J usage is TRBJ2-7; perhaps TRBD2 as D (5 bases). The V end lost 1 base, the J end lost 0 bases, and 11 bases lay between the germline ends. The CDR3 length is 15 residues. Germline CDR1 is SGHRS and CDR2 is YFSETQ. CDR3 residues: CASSLHTGSSYEQYF. The DNA for the CDR3 is TGCGCCAGCAGCTTGCATACGGGGAGCTCCTACGAGCAGTACTTC.

This clonotype was picked up a small number of times. The CDR3 DNA sequence: TGTGCCAGCAGTCAATGGAGCCCTGGGTTCGCTGGGGCCAACGTCCTGACTTTC. This gives the protein CASSQWSPGFAGANVLTF. The chain has TRBV28 and TRBJ2-6; no clear D. Germline values: CDR1 MDHEN, CDR2 SYDVKM. V lost 5 bases to trimming and J lost 2 bases, with 19 bases between them. CDR3 length equals 18 residues.

This clonotype has a handful of counts. The chain combines TRBV7-8 with TRBJ2-1, with D hard to call. The J call may be wrong; the DNA end is better matched by TRBJ2-7. The CDR3 runs 14 residues. The germline V gene has CDR1 SGHVS and CDR2 FQNEAQ. CDR3 sequence: CASSESLGRYEQYF. The CDR3 nucleotides read TGTGCCAGCAGCGAGTCTTTGGGCCGGTACGAGCAGTACTTC.

This clonotype was detected once. The chain is built from TRBV29-1 and TRBJ2-3; tentatively, D is TRBD2 (6 bases). Germline loops: CDR1 SQVTM, CDR2 ANQGSEA. This CDR3 contains 15 residues. Trimming stripped 2 bases from V and 1 base from J, with 13 bases between. CDR3 sequence: CSVELTGGGTDTQYF. CDR3 nucleotides: TGCAGCGTTGAACTTACCGGCGGGGGCACAGATACGCAGTATTTT.

A single count supports this clonotype. A read error may account for a junction end that differs from germline. The V gene is TRBV29-1, the J gene TRBJ2-1, with D possibly called TRBD1 or TRBD2 (6 bases each). Germline V gene data show CDR1 as SQVTM and CDR2 as ANQGSEA. The length of the CDR3 is 13 residues. This CDR3 is CSVEGWRDNEQLF. CDR3 DNA sequence: TGCAGCGTTGAAGGTTGGCGGGACAATGAGCAGTTGTTC.

In nucleotides, the CDR3 is TGTGCCAGCAGCATACAGGGGACCAATCAGCCCCAGCATTTT. It codes for CASSIQGTNQPQHF. The chain employs TRBV12-3 or TRBV12-4 and TRBJ1-5; TRBD1 aligns across 7 bases. V gave up 6 bases and J gave up 3 bases; unmatched junction bases: 5. This CDR3 has 14 amino acids.

V usage is TRBV12-3 or TRBV12-4 and J usage is TRBJ2-5, with TRBD1 identical over 11 bases. The DNA end lines up better with TRBJ2-1; the J call may be wrong. The CDR3 length is 15 residues. The CDR3, as DNA: TGTGCCAGCACCCCGGGGACAGGGGGGGAGAATGAGCAGTTCTTC. Translated, it gives CASTPGTGGENEQFF.

This clonotype was counted a few times. V is TRBV25-1 and J is TRBJ1-6, with unresolved D. Germline-derived CDR1 and CDR2 are MGHDK and SYGVNS. V lost 8 bases, J lost 1 base, and 9 bases lay in between. The CDR3 has 14 residues. CDR3 residues: CASESGSYNSPLHF. CDR3 DNA: TGTGCCAGCGAGTCTGGGTCCTATAATTCACCCCTCCACTTT.

The chain is built from TRBV3-1 and TRBJ2-7; D gene unclear. CDR1 and CDR2 (germline): LGHDT, YNNKEL (reference sequence). Trimming cost V 4 bases and J 5 bases, with 9 bases left between them. The CDR3 length is 12 residues. The CDR3 protein is CASSPSFDEQYF. In DNA form, the CDR3 reads TGTGCCAGCAGCCCCAGCTTCGACGAGCAGTACTTC.

The J gene is TRBJ2-7, the V gene TRBV29-1; TRBD1 might be the D (5 bases). This CDR3 spans 14 amino acids. Deletions cut 5 bases from V and 2 bases from J, with 16 bases between. Looked up from germline, CDR1 is SQVTM and CDR2 is ANQGSEA. The CDR3 loop is CSVTESTRAYEQYF. For the CDR3, the DNA is TGCAGCGTTACCGAATCTACCAGGGCCTACGAGCAGTACTTC.

The chain joins TRBV6-2 or TRBV6-3 to TRBJ2-5; perhaps TRBD1 as D (5 bases). Trimming took 2 bases from V and 2 from J, leaving 15 bases between them. This CDR3 comprises 16 residues. In germline, CDR1 is MNHEY, CDR2 SVGEGT. The CDR3 here is CASSYPKQELQETQYF. In DNA, the CDR3 is TGTGCCAGCAGTTACCCCAAACAGGAGTTACAAGAGACCCAGTACTTC.

This chain connects TRBV24-1 to TRBJ1-1; no clear D gene. Trimming cost V 4 bases and J 6 bases, with 14 bases left between them. Per germline, CDR1 KGHDR and CDR2 SFDVKD. CDR3 size: 14 residues. This chain's CDR3 is CATSDSKGLPEAFF. The CDR3 nucleotides are TGTGCCACCAGTGACTCCAAAGGGCTCCCTGAAGCTTTCTTT.